A single T cell receptor beta chain is shown here with its context. The record originates from a study of molecular identifiers for immune sequencing clone quantification. This CDR3 comprises 15 residues. V gave up 7 bases and J gave up 2 bases, with 17 bases separating them. A single record per CDR3 protein comes from TCRdb applying MiXCR to the PCR reads. The repertoire includes hundreds of thousands of distinct CDR3 sequences, about 25% of them detected once, and 0.78% sits in the top ten. The chain is built from TRBV12-3 or TRBV12-4 and TRBJ2-5; possible D gene TRBD1, 5 bases. The clonotype comes from a human donor in good health. Some libraries in this study had Jurkat cell RNA spiked in. The sequenced material came from naive CD8+ T cells from blood, with Jurkat cell RNA spiked in. Subset meaning: FACS-sorted CD8+CD4-CCR7+CD45RA+ naive T cells. The CDR3: CASKEDSDPQETQYF. The CDR3 region has the DNA TGTGCCAGCAAAGAAGACAGCGACCCACAAGAGACCCAGTACTTC.